A selection of T cell receptor beta chains follows, all from one sample in a study of blood T cell repertoires in COVID-19. Assay used: immunoSEQ multiplex PCR; TCRdb lists only in-frame clones, some missing. The sample holds more than 140,000 clones; about 91% are singletons and the top ten take more than 1.5%. The sequenced sample consisted of peripheral blood. The receptors were gathered from a woman aged 55-69 years with acute or convalescent COVID-19. The CDR3 runs from the conserved cysteine through the conserved F or W. The D gene is left open where the match is weak. Expanded clones are given a class, and other clones once, few, many or no size at all.

TRBD1	TRBV4-2	.	TRBJ1-5	TGTGCCAGCAGCCACGTCGGACAGGGGGTTAATAACAATCAGCCCCAGCATTTT	CASSHVGQGVNNNQPQHF
TRBD2	TRBV3-1/TRBV3-2	.	TRBJ2-7	TGTGCCAGCAGCCAAGTGGGACTAGCCGTCTACGAGCAGTACTTC	CASSQVGLAVYEQYF
.	TRBV5-5	.	TRBJ1-6	TGTGCCAGCAGCTGGGGCCCAGCGAGGTTCTATAATTCACCCCTCCACTTT	CASSWGPARFYNSPLHF
TRBD2	TRBV5-1	.	TRBJ2-7	TGCGCCAGCAGCTGGACTAGCGGAAACTACGAGCAGTACTTC	CASSWTSGNYEQYF
TRBD2	TRBV9	.	TRBJ2-6	TGTGCCAGCAGCGTAGTAGGACTAGCGGGGTCTGGGGCCAACGTCCTGACTTTC	CASSVVGLAGSGANVLTF
TRBD1	TRBV10-2	.	TRBJ2-7	TGCGCCAGCAGTGAGTCACAGGGGGACTCCTACGAGCAGTACTTC	CASSESQGDSYEQYF
.	TRBV30	.	TRBJ2-2	TGTGCCTGGAGTGGAGGCCCCGGGGAGCTGTTTTTT	CAWSGGPGELFF
TRBD1	TRBV4-3	.	TRBJ1-6	TGCGCCAGCAGCCAAGGGCCCGGGACAGGGGGCAACAATTCACCCCTCCACTTT	CASSQGPGTGGNNSPLHF
TRBD1	TRBV30	few	TRBJ2-1	TGTGCCTGGACCCTGGGACAGGATGAGCAGTTCTTC	CAWTLGQDEQFF
.	TRBV5-4	once	TRBJ2-2	TGTGCCAGCAGCTTGGCGACTGCCCGCACCGGGGAGCTGTTTTTT	CASSLATARTGELFF
.	TRBV3-1/TRBV3-2	.	TRBJ1-1	TGTGCCAGCAGCCCCGCTTCCAGGGGCACTGAAGCTTTCTTT	CASSPASRGTEAFF
.	TRBV18	once	TRBJ1-1	TGTGCCAGCTCAGTGGCCACTGAAGCTTTCTTT	CASSVATEAFF
.	TRBV25-1	.	TRBJ1-1	TGTGCCAGCAGTGAATTAGCGAACACTGAAGCTTTCTTT	CASSELANTEAFF
.	TRBV11-1	.	TRBJ2-2	TGTGCCAGCAGCAGTCCCAGTCTTGGTGCCGGGGAGCTGTTTTTT	CASSSPSLGAGELFF
TRBD1	TRBV27	.	TRBJ1-4	TGTGCCAGCAGTTTATCCCCCGTGACAGGGAAAAGTGAAAAACTGTTTTTT	CASSLSPVTGKSEKLFF
TRBD2	TRBV2	few	TRBJ2-7	TGTGCCAGCAGCGAAACGGGGACTAGCGGTGCCCACGAGCAGTACTTC	CASSETGTSGAHEQYF
.	TRBV4-3	once	TRBJ1-1	TGCGCCAGCACCGCGGCGGTGAACACTGAAGCTTTCTTT	CASTAAVNTEAFF
TRBD1	TRBV28	.	TRBJ2-3	TGTGCCAGCAGGCAGGGACAGGGACCCAGGAATACGCAGTATTTT	CASRQGQGPRNTQYF
.	TRBV19	.	TRBJ1-2	TGTGCCAGTAACGGACACCCCTATGGCTACACCTTC	CASNGHPYGYTF
TRBD1	TRBV6-1	.	TRBJ1-2	TGTGCCAACCGGGGTTCAGGGGGCGCGACTGGCTACACCTTC	CANRGSGGATGYTF
.	TRBV6-5	.	TRBJ1-1	TGTGCCAGCAGTCCTCAATCAGGGGTGACTGAAGCTTTCTTT	CASSPQSGVTEAFF
TRBD1	TRBV4-3	few	TRBJ1-2	TGCGCCAGCAGCCAAGATCTTGCGGACAGGAATAACTATGGCTACACCTTC	CASSQDLADRNNYGYTF
TRBD1	TRBV2	.	TRBJ1-2	TGTGCCAGCAGTGAGGGCCAGGGGGGAGGCTACACCTTC	CASSEGQGGGYTF
TRBD1	TRBV18	.	TRBJ2-7	TGTGCCAGCTCGAGGACAGGATCAAACCCTTACGAGCAGTACTTC	CASSRTGSNPYEQYF
TRBD2	TRBV6-4	.	TRBJ2-1	TGTGCCAGCAGCCCGCGGTCGCGGGGGGCCTACAATGAGCAGTTCTTC	CASSPRSRGAYNEQFF
TRBD2	TRBV9	.	TRBJ2-1	TGTGCCAGCAGCCAACTAGCGGGGGGGCGTAATGAGCAGTTCTTC	CASSQLAGGRNEQFF
TRBD2	TRBV10-3	.	TRBJ2-1	TGTGCCATCAACGGGGGGACTAGCGGTAACAATGAGCAGTTCTTC	CAINGGTSGNNEQFF
TRBD1	TRBV18	.	TRBJ1-4	TGTGCCAGCTCAGGGGACAGAAGCAATGAAAAACTGTTTTTT	CASSGDRSNEKLFF
.	TRBV11-2	.	TRBJ1-1	TGTGCCAGCAGCCCCCTGGGGGGGCCCACTGAAGCTTTCTTT	CASSPLGGPTEAFF
TRBD2	TRBV20-1	.	TRBJ2-3	TGCAGTGCTAGTGACGGACTAGCGGGCGGGGCAGATACGCAGTATTTT	CSASDGLAGGADTQYF
TRBD1	TRBV28	.	TRBJ2-6	TGTGCCAGCAAGGGGGACAGGGGGGCCTCTGGGGCCAACGTCCTGACTTTC	CASKGDRGASGANVLTF
TRBD1	TRBV7-2	.	TRBJ2-7	TGTGCCAGCAGCTCGACAGGGGGCCCCTACGAGCAGTACTTC	CASSSTGGPYEQYF
.	TRBV6-5	.	TRBJ1-1	TGTGCCAGCAGGGAGACGGGGGACAACACTGAAGCTTTCTTT	CASRETGDNTEAFF
TRBD1	TRBV18	once	TRBJ2-7	TGTGCCAGCTCACCTGGGACAGTTTCCTACGAGCAGTACTTC	CASSPGTVSYEQYF
TRBD1	TRBV28	few	TRBJ1-1	TGTGCCAGCAGTTTACAGGGGGGAATAGTAGTGAACACTGAAGCTTTCTTT	CASSLQGGIVVNTEAFF
TRBD2	TRBV3-1/TRBV3-2	.	TRBJ2-1	TGTGCCAGCAGCCAAGACAGGGACCAACTAGCGGGGGATGGTAATGAGCAGTTCTTC	CASSQDRDQLAGDGNEQFF
.	TRBV5-1	once	TRBJ2-2	TGCGCCAGCAGCCGTTCCTCGGACATCAACACCGGGGAGCTGTTTTTT	CASSRSSDINTGELFF
TRBD1	TRBV7-9	.	TRBJ1-5	TGTGCCAGCAGCTTAACGACAGGGGAGTATCAGCCCCAGCATTTT	CASSLTTGEYQPQHF
TRBD1	TRBV7-2	.	TRBJ2-7	TGTGCCAGCAGCTTAGACAGGGGATACAACGAGCAGTACTTC	CASSLDRGYNEQYF
.	TRBV24-1	once	TRBJ1-3	TGTGCCACCAGTGATCCTCGACAGGGAAACACCATATATTTT	CATSDPRQGNTIYF
.	TRBV7-2	.	TRBJ1-2	TGTGCCAGCAGCCACATAGACAGCTCCAACTATGGCTACACCTTC	CASSHIDSSNYGYTF
.	TRBV19	.	TRBJ1-1	TGTGCCACCCCGCAGGTGAACACTGAAGCTTTCTTT	CATPQVNTEAFF
.	TRBV7-9	.	TRBJ2-7	TGTGCCAGCAGCTCAGGAGGGGGCCACGAGCAGTACTTC	CASSSGGGHEQYF
TRBD1	TRBV6-6	.	TRBJ1-1	TGTGCCAGCAGTTACAAGGGGGCGAATGAAGCTTTCTTT	CASSYKGANEAFF
TRBD1	TRBV4-2	.	TRBJ1-2	TGTGCCAGCAGCCAAAATTCAGGGGACAGAATTAACTATGGCTACACCTTC	CASSQNSGDRINYGYTF
.	TRBV18	.	TRBJ2-7	TGTGCCAGCTCACCCCAGGGGGGCGGTAACGCCTACGAGCAGTACTTC	CASSPQGGGNAYEQYF
.	TRBV7-2	.	TRBJ1-4	TGTGCCAGCAGCTTAGCAGGGGGGGATGAAAAACTGTTTTTT	CASSLAGGDEKLFF
.	TRBV29-1	.	TRBJ2-1	TGCAGCGTTGAACCGCCGGTTGGGGGGGCGAATGAGCAGTTCTTC	CSVEPPVGGANEQFF
.	TRBV18	.	TRBJ2-7	TGTGCCAGCTCACCGTCCCAGGGATCCTCCTACGAGCAGTACTTC	CASSPSQGSSYEQYF
TRBD2	TRBV18	.	TRBJ2-7	TGTGCCAGCTCACTCCGACGTTGGGGTAGCGGGGGCGAGCAGTACTTC	CASSLRRWGSGGEQYF
TRBD2	TRBV11-2	once	TRBJ2-1	TGTGCCAGCAGCTTAGGGGGGGGGTACGGCTACAATGAGCAGTTCTTC	CASSLGGGYGYNEQFF
.	TRBV28	once	TRBJ1-2	TGTGCCAGCGACACAGGGCCCGCTAACTATGGCTACACCTTC	CASDTGPANYGYTF
TRBD1	TRBV2	.	TRBJ1-5	TGTGCCAGCAGTACCGGGACAGGGGGCTATCAGCCCCAGCATTTT	CASSTGTGGYQPQHF